This TCR beta chain derives from a study of metastatic and nonmetastatic thyroid tumors. Study as a whole: The authors compared repertoires across blood and tumor or nodule tissue from malignant and benign thyroid patients.

TCRdb reanalyzed the PCR reads with MiXCR. The profile covers about 53,000 clones, with approximately 20% appearing a single time and 3.5% to 4.5% taken by the ten largest. The CDR3 is 13 residues long. The germline V gene has CDR1 SGHAT and CDR2 FQNNGV. About this clone itself: One end of the junction is discordant with germline, which a read error may explain.

Thyroid surgery took place with no prior treatment in any patient. V gene TRBV11-2 combines with J gene TRBJ1-2; TRBD1 matches at 7 bases. The TCR originated in a female donor with papillary thyroid cancer or a benign thyroid nodule (not recorded which). Some clones in this sample may be carry-over from other donors' samples. Sequenced sample: blood. The CDR3 is CASSPGTVHGYNF. In DNA, the CDR3 is TGTGCCAGCAGCCCCGGGACAGTCCATGGATACAACTTC.